The 3 T cell receptor beta chains presented below share a single source sample, sequenced in a study of blood T cell repertoires in COVID-19. Sequenced by immunoSEQ multiplex PCR; TCRdb stores in-frame clones only, minus some. The sample consists of around 200,000 clones, about nine tenths of them appearing once. Sequencing was performed on peripheral blood. The receptors derive from a man younger than 30 with active or convalescent COVID-19.

J is TRBJ2-2 and V is TRBV27, with a tentative D call TRBD1 (6 bases). The V and J ends lost 3 bases and 2 bases respectively, with 10 bases between them. This CDR3 is 15 amino acids long. Germline V CDR1 and CDR2: MNHEY, SMNVEV (reference sequence). The CDR3 DNA sequence: TGTGCCAGCAGTTTGAGGGGGTTAAACACCGGGGAGCTGTTTTTT. Its protein is CASSLRGLNTGELFF.

This clone was seen only a few times. The V call is TRBV6-2 or TRBV6-3, the J call TRBJ2-7, with TRBD1 matching over 8 bases. Germline CDR1 is MNHEY and CDR2 is SVGEGT. J lost 3 bases, V lost 0 bases, and 7 bases had no gene match. The CDR3 consists of 16 residues. CDR3: CASSYSVTGQGYEQYF. As DNA, the CDR3 is TGTGCCAGCAGTTACTCGGTGACCGGACAGGGCTACGAGCAGTACTTC.

The DNA of the CDR3 is TGTGCCAGCTCACCCATTTCGGGTGACGAGCAGTACTTC. Translated, it gives CASSPISGDEQYF. The V and J genes are TRBV18 and TRBJ2-7; no clear D gene. The CDR3 covers 13 residues. The germline gives CDR1 KGHSH, CDR2 LQKENI. Trimming shortened V by 3 bases and J by 5 bases, and 11 bases separated the two germline ends. The full variable domain, rest sourced from reference TRBV18 and TRBJ2-7, is NAGVMQNPRHLVRRRGQEARLRCSPMKGHSHVYWYRQLPEEGLKFMVYLQKENIIDESGMPKERFSAEFPKEGPSILRIQQVVRGDSAAYFCASSPISGDEQYFGPGTRLTVT.